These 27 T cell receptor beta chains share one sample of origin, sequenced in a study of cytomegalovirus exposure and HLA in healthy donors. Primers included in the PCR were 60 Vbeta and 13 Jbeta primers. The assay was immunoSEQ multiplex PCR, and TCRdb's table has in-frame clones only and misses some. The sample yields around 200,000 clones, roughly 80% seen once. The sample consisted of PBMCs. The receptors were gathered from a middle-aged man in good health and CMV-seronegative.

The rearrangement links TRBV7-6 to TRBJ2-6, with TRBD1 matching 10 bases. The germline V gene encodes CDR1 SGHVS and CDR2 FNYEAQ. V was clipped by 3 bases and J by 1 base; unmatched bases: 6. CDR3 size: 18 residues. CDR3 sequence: CASSLGWGQGSGANVLTF. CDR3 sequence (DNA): TGTGCCAGCAGCTTGGGTTGGGGACAGGGGTCTGGGGCCAACGTCCTGACTTTC.

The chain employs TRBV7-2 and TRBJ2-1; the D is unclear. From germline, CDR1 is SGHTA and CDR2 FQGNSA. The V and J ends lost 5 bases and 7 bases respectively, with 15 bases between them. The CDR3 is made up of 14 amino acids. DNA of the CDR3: TGTGCCAGCAGCCCCCCACTAAGGTGGAATGAGCAGTTCTTC. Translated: CASSPPLRWNEQFF. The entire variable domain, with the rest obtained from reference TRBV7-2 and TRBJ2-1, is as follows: GAGVSQSPSNKVTEKGKDVELRCDPISGHTALYWYRQSLGQGLEFLIYFQGNSAPDKSGLPSDRFSAERTGGSVSTLTIQRTQQEDSAVYLCASSPPLRWNEQFFGPGTRLTVL.

For the CDR3, the DNA is TGCAGCGTTGAACCCGACAGGGGGTTGGGCTACGAGCAGTACTTC. Amino acids: CSVEPDRGLGYEQYF. The V gene is TRBV29-1, the J gene TRBJ2-7; 9 positions agree with TRBD1. This CDR3 is 15 amino acids long. Germline CDR1 is SQVTM and CDR2 is ANQGSEA. J gave up 3 bases and V 2 bases, and 8 bases lay outside the gene matches.

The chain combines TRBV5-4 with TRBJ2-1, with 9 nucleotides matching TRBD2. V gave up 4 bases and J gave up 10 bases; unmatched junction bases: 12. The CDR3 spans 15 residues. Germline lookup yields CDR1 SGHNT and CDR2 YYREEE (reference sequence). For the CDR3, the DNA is TGTGCCAGCAGCCCCAGGACCGAGCGGGGGGTAGAGCAGTTCTTC. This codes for CASSPRTERGVEQFF.

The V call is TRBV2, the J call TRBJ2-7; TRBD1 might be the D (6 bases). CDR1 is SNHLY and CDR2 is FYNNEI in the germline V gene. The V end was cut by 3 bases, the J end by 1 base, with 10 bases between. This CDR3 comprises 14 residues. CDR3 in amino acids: CASSDPGVSYEQYF. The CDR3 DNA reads TGTGCCAGCAGTGATCCAGGGGTTTCCTACGAGCAGTACTTC.

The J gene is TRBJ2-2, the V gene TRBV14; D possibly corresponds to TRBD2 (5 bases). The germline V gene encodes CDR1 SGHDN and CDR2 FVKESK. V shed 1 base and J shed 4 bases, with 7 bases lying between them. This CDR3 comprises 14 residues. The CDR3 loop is CASSQAGSTGELFF. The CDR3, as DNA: TGTGCCAGCAGCCAAGCGGGAAGCACCGGGGAGCTGTTTTTT.

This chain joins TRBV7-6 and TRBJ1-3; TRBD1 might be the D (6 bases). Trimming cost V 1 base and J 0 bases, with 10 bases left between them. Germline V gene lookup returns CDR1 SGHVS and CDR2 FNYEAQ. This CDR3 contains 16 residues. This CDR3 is CASSLDTGHSGNTIYF. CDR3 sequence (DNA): TGTGCCAGCAGCTTAGATACAGGGCACTCTGGAAACACCATATATTTT.

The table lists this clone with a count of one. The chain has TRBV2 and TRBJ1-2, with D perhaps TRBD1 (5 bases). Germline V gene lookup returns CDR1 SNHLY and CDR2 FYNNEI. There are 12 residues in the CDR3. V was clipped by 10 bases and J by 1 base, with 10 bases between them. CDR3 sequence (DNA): TGTGCCAACCAACAGGATAACTATGGCTACACCTTC. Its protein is CANQQDNYGYTF.

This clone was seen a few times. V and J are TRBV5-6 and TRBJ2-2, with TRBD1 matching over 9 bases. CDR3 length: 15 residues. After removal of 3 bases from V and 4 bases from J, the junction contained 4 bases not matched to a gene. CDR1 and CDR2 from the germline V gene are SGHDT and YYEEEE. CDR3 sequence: CASSWGTGSTGELFF. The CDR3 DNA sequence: TGTGCCAGCAGCTGGGGGACAGGGTCCACCGGGGAGCTGTTTTTT.

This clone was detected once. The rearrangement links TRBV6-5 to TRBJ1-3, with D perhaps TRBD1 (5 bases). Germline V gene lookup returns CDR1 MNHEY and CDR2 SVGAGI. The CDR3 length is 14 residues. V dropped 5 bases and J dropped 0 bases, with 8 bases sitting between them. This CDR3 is CASSPGYSGNTIYF. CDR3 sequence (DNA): TGTGCCAGCAGTCCAGGGTACTCTGGAAACACCATATATTTT.

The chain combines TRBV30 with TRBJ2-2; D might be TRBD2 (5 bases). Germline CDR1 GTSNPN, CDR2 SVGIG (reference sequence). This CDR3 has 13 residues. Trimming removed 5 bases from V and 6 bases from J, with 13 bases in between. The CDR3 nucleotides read TGTGCCTGGTCCCTAGCCGGGGCCGGGGAGCTGTTTTTT. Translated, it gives CAWSLAGAGELFF.

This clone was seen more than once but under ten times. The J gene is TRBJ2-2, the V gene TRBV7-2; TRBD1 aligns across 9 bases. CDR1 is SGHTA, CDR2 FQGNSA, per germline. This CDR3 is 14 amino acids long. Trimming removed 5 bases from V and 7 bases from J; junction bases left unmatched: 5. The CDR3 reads CASSLQGAGGELFF. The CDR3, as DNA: TGTGCCAGCAGCCTACAGGGGGCGGGCGGGGAGCTGTTTTTT.

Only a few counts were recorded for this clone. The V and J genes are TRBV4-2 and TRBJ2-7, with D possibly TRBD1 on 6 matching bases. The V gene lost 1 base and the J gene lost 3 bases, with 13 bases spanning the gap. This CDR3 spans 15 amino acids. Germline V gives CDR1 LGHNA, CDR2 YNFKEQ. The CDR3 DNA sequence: TGTGCCAGCAGCCAAGTCGGGCAGGGGAACTACGAGCAGTACTTC. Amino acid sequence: CASSQVGQGNYEQYF.

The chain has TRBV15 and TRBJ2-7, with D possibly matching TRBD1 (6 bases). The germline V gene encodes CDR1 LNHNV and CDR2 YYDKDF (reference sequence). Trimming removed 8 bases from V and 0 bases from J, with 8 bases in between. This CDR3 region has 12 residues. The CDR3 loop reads CATGGSSYEQYF. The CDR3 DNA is TGTGCCACCGGGGGCAGCTCCTACGAGCAGTACTTC. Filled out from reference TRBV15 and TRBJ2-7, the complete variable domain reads DAMVIQNPRYQVTQFGKPVTLSCSQTLNHNVMYWYQQKSSQAPKLLFHYYDKDFNNEADTPDNFQSRRPNTSFCFLDIRSPGLGDTAMYLCATGGSSYEQYFGPGTRLTVT.

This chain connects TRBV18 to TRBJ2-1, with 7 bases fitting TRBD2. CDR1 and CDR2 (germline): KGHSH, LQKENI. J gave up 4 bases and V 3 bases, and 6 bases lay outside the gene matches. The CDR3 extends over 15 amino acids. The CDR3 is CASSPGGEIYNEQFF. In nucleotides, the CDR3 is TGTGCCAGCTCACCGGGAGGGGAGATTTACAATGAGCAGTTCTTC. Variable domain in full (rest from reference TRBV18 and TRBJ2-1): NAGVMQNPRHLVRRRGQEARLRCSPMKGHSHVYWYRQLPEEGLKFMVYLQKENIIDESGMPKERFSAEFPKEGPSILRIQQVVRGDSAAYFCASSPGGEIYNEQFFGPGTRLTVL.

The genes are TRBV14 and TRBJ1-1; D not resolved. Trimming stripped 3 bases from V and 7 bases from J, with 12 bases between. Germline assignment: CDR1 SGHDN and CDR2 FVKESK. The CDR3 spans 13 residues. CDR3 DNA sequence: TGTGCCAGCAGCCAGATTATACAGTTTGAAGCTTTCTTT. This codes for CASSQIIQFEAFF.

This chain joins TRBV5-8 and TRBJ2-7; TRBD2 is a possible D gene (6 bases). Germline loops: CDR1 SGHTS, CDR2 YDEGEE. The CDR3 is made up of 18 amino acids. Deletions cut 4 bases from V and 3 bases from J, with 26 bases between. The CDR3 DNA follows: TGTGCCAGCAGCCAAGAGAGACTAGACTCAGGGTCCGTCTACGAGCAGTACTTC. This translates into CASSQERLDSGSVYEQYF.

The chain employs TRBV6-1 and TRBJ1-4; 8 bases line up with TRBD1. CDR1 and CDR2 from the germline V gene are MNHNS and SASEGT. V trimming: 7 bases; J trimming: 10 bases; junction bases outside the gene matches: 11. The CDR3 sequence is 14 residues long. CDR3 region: CASTWGQESGKLFF. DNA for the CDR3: TGTGCCAGCACCTGGGGACAGGAGAGTGGAAAACTGTTTTTT.

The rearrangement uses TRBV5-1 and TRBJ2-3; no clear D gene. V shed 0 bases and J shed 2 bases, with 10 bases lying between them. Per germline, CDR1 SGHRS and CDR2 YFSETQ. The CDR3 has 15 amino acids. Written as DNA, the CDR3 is TGCGCCAGCAGCTTGGGGGCGTCAGCCACAGATACGCAGTATTTT. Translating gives CASSLGASATDTQYF.

The CDR3 loop reads CASSSREIAEAFF. The DNA of the CDR3 is TGCGCCAGCAGCTCGAGAGAGATCGCTGAAGCTTTCTTT. This sequence joins TRBV5-1 and TRBJ1-1, with D hard to call. This CDR3 contains 13 residues. V was shortened by 3 bases and J by 6 bases, with 12 bases between the two germline ends. Per germline, CDR1 SGHRS and CDR2 YFSETQ. Together with reference TRBV5-1 and TRBJ1-1, the CDR3 gives the full variable domain: KAGVTQTPRYLIKTRGQQVTLSCSPISGHRSVSWYQQTPGQGLQFLFEYFSETQRNKGNFPGRFSGRQFSNSRSEMNVSTLELGDSALYLCASSSREIAEAFFGQGTRLTVV.

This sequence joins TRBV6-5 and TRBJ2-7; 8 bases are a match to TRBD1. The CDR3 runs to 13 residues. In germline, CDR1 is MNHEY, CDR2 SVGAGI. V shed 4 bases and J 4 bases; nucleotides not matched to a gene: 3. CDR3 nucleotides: TGTGCCAGCAGTTCCAGGGGGCTGTACGAGCAGTACTTC. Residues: CASSSRGLYEQYF.

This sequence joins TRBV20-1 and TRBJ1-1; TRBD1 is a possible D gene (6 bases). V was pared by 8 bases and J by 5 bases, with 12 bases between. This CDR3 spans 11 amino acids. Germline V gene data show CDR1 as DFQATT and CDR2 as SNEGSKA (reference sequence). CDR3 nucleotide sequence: TGCAGTCAGGGGAGAGAAACTGAAGCTTTCTTT. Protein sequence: CSQGRETEAFF.

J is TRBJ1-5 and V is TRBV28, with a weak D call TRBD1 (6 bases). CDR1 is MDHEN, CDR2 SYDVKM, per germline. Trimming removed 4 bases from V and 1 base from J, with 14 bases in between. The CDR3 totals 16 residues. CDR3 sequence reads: CASSYVGGASNQPQHF. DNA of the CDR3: TGTGCCAGCAGTTATGTAGGGGGGGCGAGCAATCAGCCCCAGCATTTT.

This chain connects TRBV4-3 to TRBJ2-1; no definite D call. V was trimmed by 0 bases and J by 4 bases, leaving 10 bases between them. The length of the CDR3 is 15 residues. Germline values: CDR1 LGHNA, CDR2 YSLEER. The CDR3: CASSQDPTWYNEQFF. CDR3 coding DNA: TGCGCCAGCAGCCAAGATCCAACTTGGTACAATGAGCAGTTCTTC.

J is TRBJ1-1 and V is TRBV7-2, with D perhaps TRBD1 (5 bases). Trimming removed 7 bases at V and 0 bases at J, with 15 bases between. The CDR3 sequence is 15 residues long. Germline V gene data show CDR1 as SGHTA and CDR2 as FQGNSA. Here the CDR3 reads CASTSTGVMNTEAFF. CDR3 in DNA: TGTGCCAGCACCTCAACGGGGGTGATGAACACTGAAGCTTTCTTT.

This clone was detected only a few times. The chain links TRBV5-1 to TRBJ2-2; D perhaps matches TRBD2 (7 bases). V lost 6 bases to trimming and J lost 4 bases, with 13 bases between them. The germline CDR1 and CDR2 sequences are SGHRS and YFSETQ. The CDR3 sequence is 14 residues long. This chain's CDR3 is CASKGGVGTGELFF. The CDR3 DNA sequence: TGCGCCAGCAAAGGGGGGGTCGGCACCGGGGAGCTGTTTTTT.

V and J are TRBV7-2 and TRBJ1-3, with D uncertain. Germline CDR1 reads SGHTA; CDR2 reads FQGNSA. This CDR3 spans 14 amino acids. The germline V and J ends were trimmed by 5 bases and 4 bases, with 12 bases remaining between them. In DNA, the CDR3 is TGTGCCAGCAGCCCCCCAGGATCCGGAAACACCATATATTTT. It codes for CASSPPGSGNTIYF.